This T cell receptor (beta chain) was identified during a study of blood T cell repertoires in COVID-19. Study-level information: Spain, Italy and the United States supplied samples that represented acute and convalescent COVID-19.

This table comes from immunoSEQ multiplex PCR, and its TCRdb copy is limited to in-frame clones, with some not included. The sample lists fewer than 400,000 clones; 85% to 90% were seen once. Patients in Seattle were enrolled during active infection, then followed longitudinally. Sequenced sample: peripheral blood. This clonotype was obtained from a woman under 40 with COVID-19, enrolled during active disease.

The CDR3 bases are TGTGCCAGTAGTATGAACGGACATATGGAAAAACTGTTTTTT. Its protein is CASSMNGHMEKLFF. The chain joins TRBV19 to TRBJ1-4; maybe TRBD1 (5 bases). This CDR3 region has 14 residues. V shed 3 bases and J shed 8 bases, with 13 bases lying between them. Germline V lookup: CDR1 LNHDA, CDR2 SQIVND (reference sequence).